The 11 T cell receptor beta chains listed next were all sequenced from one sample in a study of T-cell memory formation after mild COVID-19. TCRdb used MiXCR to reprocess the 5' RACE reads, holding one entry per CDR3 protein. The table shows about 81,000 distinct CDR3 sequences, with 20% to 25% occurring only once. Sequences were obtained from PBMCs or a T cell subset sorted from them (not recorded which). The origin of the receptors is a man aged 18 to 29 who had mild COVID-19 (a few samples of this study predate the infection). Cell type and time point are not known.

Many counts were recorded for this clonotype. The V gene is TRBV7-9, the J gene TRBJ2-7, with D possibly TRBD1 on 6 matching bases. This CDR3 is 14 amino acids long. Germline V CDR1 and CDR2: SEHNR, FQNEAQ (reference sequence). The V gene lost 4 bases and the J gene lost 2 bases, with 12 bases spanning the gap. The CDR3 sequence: CASSSTGRPYEQYF. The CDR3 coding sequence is TGTGCCAGCAGCTCCACAGGGCGCCCCTACGAGCAGTACTTC. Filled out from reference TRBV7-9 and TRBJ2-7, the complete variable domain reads DTGVSQNPRHKITKRGQNVTFRCDPISEHNRLYWYRQTLGQGPEFLTYFQNEAQLEKSRLLSDRFSAERPKGSFSTLEIQRTEQGDSAMYLCASSSTGRPYEQYFGPGTRLTVT.

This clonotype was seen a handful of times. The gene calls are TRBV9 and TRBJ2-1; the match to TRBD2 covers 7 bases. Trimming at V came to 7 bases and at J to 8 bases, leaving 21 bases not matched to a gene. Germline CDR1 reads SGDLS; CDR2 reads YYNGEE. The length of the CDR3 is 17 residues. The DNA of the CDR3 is TGTGCCAGCGGAGAACCCCAGGGTCTCCCGGGGGGTTATGAGCAGTTCTTC. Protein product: CASGEPQGLPGGYEQFF.

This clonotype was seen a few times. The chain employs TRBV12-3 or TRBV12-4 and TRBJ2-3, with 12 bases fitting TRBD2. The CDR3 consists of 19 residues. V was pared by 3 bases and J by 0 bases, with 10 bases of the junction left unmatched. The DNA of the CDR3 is TGTGCCAGCAGTTTGGGGACTAGCGGGCCGCTTTCTAGCACAGATACGCAGTATTTT. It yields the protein CASSLGTSGPLSSTDTQYF.

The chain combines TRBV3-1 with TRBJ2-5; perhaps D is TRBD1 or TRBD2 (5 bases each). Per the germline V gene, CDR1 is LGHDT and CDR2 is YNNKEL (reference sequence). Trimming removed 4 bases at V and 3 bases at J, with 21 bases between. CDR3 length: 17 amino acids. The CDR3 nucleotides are TGTGCCAGCAGCCCCCGCAGCCCACGGGGCAGCAAAGAGACCCAGTACTTC. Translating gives CASSPRSPRGSKETQYF.

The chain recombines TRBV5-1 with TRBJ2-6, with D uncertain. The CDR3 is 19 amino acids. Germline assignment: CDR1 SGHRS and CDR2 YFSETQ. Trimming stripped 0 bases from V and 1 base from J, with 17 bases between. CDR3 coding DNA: TGCGCCAGCAGCTTGGATGGGCGGCCTCCCCAGTCTGGGGCCAACGTCCTGACTTTC. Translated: CASSLDGRPPQSGANVLTF.

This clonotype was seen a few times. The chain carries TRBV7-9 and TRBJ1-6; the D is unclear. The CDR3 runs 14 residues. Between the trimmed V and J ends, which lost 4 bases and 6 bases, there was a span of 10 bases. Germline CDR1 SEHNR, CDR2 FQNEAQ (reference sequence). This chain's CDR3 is CASSSPVPNSPLHF. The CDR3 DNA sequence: TGTGCCAGCAGCTCCCCGGTTCCTAATTCACCCCTCCACTTT.

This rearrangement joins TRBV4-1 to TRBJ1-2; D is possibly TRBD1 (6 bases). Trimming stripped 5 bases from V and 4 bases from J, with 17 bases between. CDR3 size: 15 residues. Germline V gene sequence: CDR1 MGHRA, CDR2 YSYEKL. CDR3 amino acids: CASSARDTVGYGYTF. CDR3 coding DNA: TGCGCCAGCAGCGCCCGGGACACCGTGGGCTATGGCTACACCTTC.

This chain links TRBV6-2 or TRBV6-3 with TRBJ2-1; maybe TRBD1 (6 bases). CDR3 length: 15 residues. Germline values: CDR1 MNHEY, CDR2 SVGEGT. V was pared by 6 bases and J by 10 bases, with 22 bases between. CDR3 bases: TGTGCCAGCAGGAAGAGAGGGGACGCAAGGGGGGAGCAGTTCTTC. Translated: CASRKRGDARGEQFF.

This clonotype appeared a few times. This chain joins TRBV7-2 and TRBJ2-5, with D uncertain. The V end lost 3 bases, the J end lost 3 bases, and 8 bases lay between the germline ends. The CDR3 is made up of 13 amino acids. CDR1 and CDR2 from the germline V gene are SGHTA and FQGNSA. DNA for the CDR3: TGTGCCAGCAGCTTCTCGCCAGAAGAGACCCAGTACTTC. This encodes CASSFSPEETQYF.

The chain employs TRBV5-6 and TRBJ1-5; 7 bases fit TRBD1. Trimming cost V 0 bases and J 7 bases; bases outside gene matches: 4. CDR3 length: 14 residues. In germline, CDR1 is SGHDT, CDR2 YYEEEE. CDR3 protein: CASSLDRGLQPQHF. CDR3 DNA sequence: TGTGCCAGCAGCTTGGACAGGGGCCTACAGCCCCAGCATTTT.

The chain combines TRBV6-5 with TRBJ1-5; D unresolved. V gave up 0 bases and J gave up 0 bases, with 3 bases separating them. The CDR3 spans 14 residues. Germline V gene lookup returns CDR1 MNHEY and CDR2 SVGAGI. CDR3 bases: TGTGCCAGCAGTTACTCCACTAGCAATCAGCCCCAGCATTTT. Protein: CASSYSTSNQPQHF.